Listed below are T cell receptor beta chains from one sample, sequenced in a study of cytomegalovirus exposure and HLA in healthy donors. The data were produced by immunoSEQ multiplex PCR, yet TCRdb's version contains in-frame clones alone and is incomplete. The sample lists around 90,000 clones; around 80% were seen once. The sequencing sample was made of PBMCs. The receptors derive from a male donor in good health and CMV-seropositive. Each CDR3 is given with its conserved first and last residue. D genes are given only for firm matches. Expanded clones get a size class; other rows say once, few or many, or leave the size out.

v_gene: TRBV2; d_gene: TRBD1; j_gene: TRBJ1-5; abundance: NA; CDR3aa: CASGGTGKQPQHF; CDR3nt: TGTGCCAGCGGGGGGACAGGCAAACAGCCCCAGCATTTT
v_gene: TRBV30; d_gene: TRBD1; j_gene: TRBJ2-3; abundance: NA; CDR3aa: CAWSTGVQLNTDTQYF; CDR3nt: TGTGCCTGGTCTACAGGGGTCCAATTAAACACAGATACGCAGTATTTT
v_gene: TRBV9; d_gene: TRBD1; j_gene: TRBJ1-2; abundance: NA; CDR3aa: CASSVGDRDGYTF; CDR3nt: TGTGCCAGCAGCGTGGGGGACAGGGACGGCTACACCTTC
v_gene: TRBV9; d_gene: TRBD2; j_gene: TRBJ2-1; abundance: once; CDR3aa: CASSVAAGGLWDEQFF; CDR3nt: TGTGCCAGCAGCGTAGCTGCGGGGGGGCTGTGGGATGAGCAGTTCTTC
v_gene: TRBV7-8; d_gene: TRBD1; j_gene: TRBJ2-7; abundance: NA; CDR3aa: CASSPGQGASYEQYF; CDR3nt: TGTGCCAGCAGCCCCGGACAGGGGGCATCCTACGAGCAGTACTTC
v_gene: TRBV7-9; d_gene: NA; j_gene: TRBJ1-3; abundance: NA; CDR3aa: CASSLGAGNTIYF; CDR3nt: TGTGCCAGCAGCTTGGGGGCCGGAAACACCATATATTTT
v_gene: TRBV4-1; d_gene: NA; j_gene: TRBJ1-3; abundance: medium-sized; CDR3aa: CASSQERFQGNTIYF; CDR3nt: TGCGCCAGCAGCCAAGAGAGGTTCCAAGGAAACACCATATATTTT
v_gene: TRBV27; d_gene: NA; j_gene: TRBJ2-7; abundance: once; CDR3aa: CASSLFSPRYEQYF; CDR3nt: TGTGCCAGCAGTTTATTTTCCCCCAGGTACGAGCAGTACTTC
v_gene: TRBV25-1; d_gene: TRBD2; j_gene: TRBJ2-5; abundance: NA; CDR3aa: CASSDPGTTRETQYF; CDR3nt: TGTGCCAGCAGTGATCCCGGGACTACCAGAGAGACCCAGTACTTC
v_gene: TRBV13; d_gene: TRBD2; j_gene: TRBJ2-4; abundance: NA; CDR3aa: CASSPRGGADFKNIQYF; CDR3nt: TGTGCCAGCAGCCCTCGCGGGGGGGCCGATTTCAAAAACATTCAGTACTTC
v_gene: TRBV27; d_gene: NA; j_gene: TRBJ1-2; abundance: NA; CDR3aa: CASSGRGAREGYTF; CDR3nt: TGTGCCAGCAGTGGGAGGGGGGCCCGGGAGGGCTACACCTTC
v_gene: TRBV30; d_gene: NA; j_gene: TRBJ2-2; abundance: few; CDR3aa: CAWAQQDRNTGELFF; CDR3nt: TGTGCCTGGGCCCAACAAGACAGAAACACCGGGGAGCTGTTTTTT
v_gene: TRBV6-5; d_gene: NA; j_gene: TRBJ2-1; abundance: NA; CDR3aa: CASSYQGSSYNEQFF; CDR3nt: TGTGCCAGCAGTTATCAGGGCAGCTCCTACAATGAGCAGTTCTTC
v_gene: TRBV5-6; d_gene: TRBD2; j_gene: TRBJ2-3; abundance: NA; CDR3aa: CASSARLAGKFTDTQYF; CDR3nt: TGTGCCAGCAGCGCTCGACTAGCGGGGAAATTCACAGATACGCAGTATTTT
v_gene: TRBV19; d_gene: TRBD2; j_gene: TRBJ2-1; abundance: NA; CDR3aa: CASTLEGAGGRKNEQFF; CDR3nt: TGTGCCAGTACCCTAGAGGGAGCGGGGGGGCGGAAGAATGAGCAGTTCTTC
v_gene: TRBV5-8; d_gene: TRBD2; j_gene: TRBJ2-1; abundance: NA; CDR3aa: CASRYGGAHEQFF; CDR3nt: TGTGCCAGCAGATACGGGGGGGCCCACGAGCAGTTCTTC
v_gene: TRBV4-1; d_gene: NA; j_gene: TRBJ1-4; abundance: NA; CDR3aa: CASSKTGSNEKLFF; CDR3nt: TGCGCCAGCTCTAAAACGGGGTCTAATGAAAAACTGTTTTTT